These 30 T cell receptor beta chains share one sample of origin, sequenced in a study of T cells in localized non-small cell lung cancer. Method: immunoSEQ multiplex PCR; TCRdb's copy keeps in-frame clones and lacks some. The table lists around 130,000 clones, around 89% of them singletons. The starting material was peripheral blood, obtained before any cancer treatment. These receptor sequences come from a female donor over 55 with stage I lung adenocarcinoma.

V gene TRBV5-6 combines with J gene TRBJ2-5; possibly TRBD1 for D (6 bases). The CDR3 is made up of 13 amino acids. Germline V CDR1 and CDR2: SGHDT, YYEEEE. V shed 4 bases and J shed 5 bases, with 12 bases lying between them. The CDR3 region is CASSATGQETQYF. The CDR3 DNA reads TGTGCCAGCAGCGCGACAGGACAGGAGACCCAGTACTTC.

The chain uses TRBV6-5 and TRBJ2-7; D might be TRBD2 (5 bases). The V end lost 5 bases, the J end lost 3 bases, and 14 bases lay between the germline ends. The CDR3 spans 14 residues. Germline lookup yields CDR1 MNHEY and CDR2 SVGAGI. CDR3: CASSPQEVSYEQYF. The CDR3 region has the DNA TGTGCCAGCAGTCCGCAGGAGGTCAGCTACGAGCAGTACTTC.

The genes are TRBV6-5 and TRBJ2-7; 7 nucleotides agree with TRBD2. V was clipped by 7 bases and J by 10 bases; unmatched bases: 7. Germline V gene lookup returns CDR1 MNHEY and CDR2 SVGAGI. The CDR3 is made up of 11 amino acids. CDR3 coding DNA: TGTGCCAGCATTAACGCGGGGGACCAGTACTTC. It translates to CASINAGDQYF.

The sample holds one count of this clone. The V and J genes are TRBV23-1 and TRBJ2-7; D may be TRBD1 or TRBD2 (5 bases each). TRBV23-1 falls under the ORF class, with uncertain function. CDR3 length equals 15 residues. The V and J ends lost 6 bases and 0 bases respectively, with 15 bases between them. CDR3 amino acids: CASRHRDLLSYEQYF. In DNA, the CDR3 is TGCGCCAGCAGACACCGGGACCTACTCTCCTACGAGCAGTACTTC.

The V call is TRBV30, the J call TRBJ1-3; maybe TRBD1 (5 bases). CDR1 is GTSNPN and CDR2 is SVGIG in the germline V gene (reference sequence). The CDR3 covers 15 residues. The V end was cut by 2 bases, the J end by 1 base, with 12 bases between. The CDR3 DNA follows: TGTGCCTGGAGTCGGAAAGGGGTTTCTGGAAACACCATATATTTT. This translates into CAWSRKGVSGNTIYF.

The CDR3 sequence is CARSAPGLAEETQYF. CDR3 DNA: TGTGCCAGAAGCGCCCCGGGACTAGCGGAAGAGACCCAGTACTTC. The chain joins TRBV5-3 to TRBJ2-5; 11 nucleotides agree with TRBD2. TRBV5-3 is known as an ORF, though its function is uncertain. The CDR3 extends over 15 amino acids. Trimming removed 4 bases from V and 3 bases from J; junction bases left unmatched: 5.

The rearrangement uses TRBV2 and TRBJ2-1, with D uncertain. Trimming cost V 6 bases and J 6 bases, with 21 bases left between them. This CDR3 region has 16 residues. Germline V gene data show CDR1 as SNHLY and CDR2 as FYNNEI. Here the CDR3 reads CASRPSWASSLNEQFF. CDR3 DNA: TGTGCCAGCAGACCCTCTTGGGCAAGTAGCCTCAATGAGCAGTTCTTC.

The chain links TRBV6-6 to TRBJ2-7; D unclear. This CDR3 has 12 amino acids. CDR1 MNHNY and CDR2 SVGAGI come from the germline V gene (reference sequence). Trimming shortened V by 7 bases and J by 3 bases, and 10 bases separated the two germline ends. The CDR3 DNA follows: TGTGCCAGCACCTTACAAGGCTACGAGCAGTACTTC. Translated: CASTLQGYEQYF.

CDR3 nucleotide sequence: TGTGCCAGCAGCTTGACAGGGTCCTATGGCTACACCTTC. This codes for CASSLTGSYGYTF. The chain links TRBV7-9 to TRBJ1-2, with TRBD1 identical over 7 bases. V lost 3 bases and J lost 4; bases outside the gene matches: 2. This CDR3 has 13 amino acids. Per the germline V gene, CDR1 is SEHNR and CDR2 is FQNEAQ (reference sequence). Full variable domain (missing parts from reference TRBV7-9 and TRBJ1-2): DTGVSQNPRHKITKRGQNVTFRCDPISEHNRLYWYRQTLGQGPEFLTYFQNEAQLEKSRLLSDRFSAERPKGSFSTLEIQRTEQGDSAMYLCASSLTGSYGYTFGSGTRLTVV.

The genes are TRBV6-5 and TRBJ2-7, with D perhaps being TRBD1 or TRBD2 (5 bases each). The germline gives CDR1 MNHEY, CDR2 SVGAGI. The CDR3 runs to 14 residues. V lost 5 bases and J lost 2, with 13 bases in between. The CDR3 nucleotides read TGTGCCAGCAGTGTACGGGGACCGACCTACGAGCAGTACTTC. It codes for CASSVRGPTYEQYF.

This clone was picked up a small number of times. V gene TRBV29-1 combines with J gene TRBJ2-3, with D unresolved. CDR3 length: 12 residues. The germline V and J ends were trimmed by 4 bases and 3 bases, with 8 bases remaining between them. CDR1 and CDR2 (germline): SQVTM, ANQGSEA. The CDR3 sequence: CSVGLPTDTQYF. CDR3 in DNA: TGCAGCGTTGGGTTGCCAACAGATACGCAGTATTTT.

The table lists this clone with a few counts. The rearrangement links TRBV29-1 to TRBJ2-1, with TRBD2 matching over 12 bases. The V gene end was trimmed by 7 bases and the J gene end by 3 bases; junction bases not matched to a gene: 4. Germline V CDR1 and CDR2: SQVTM, ANQGSEA. The CDR3 contains 14 residues. For the CDR3, the DNA is TGCAGCGGGAGGGGACTAGCGGGCTACAATGAGCAGTTCTTC. This encodes CSGRGLAGYNEQFF.

Comment on this clone: At one end, the junction sequence differs from germline, possibly due to a read error. J is TRBJ1-2 and V is TRBV5-8; D ambiguous. The CDR3 has 14 residues. Germline V gives CDR1 SGHTS, CDR2 YDEGEE. CDR3 amino acids: CASSLSAGNYGYIF. The DNA for the CDR3 is TGTGCCAGCAGCTTGTCGGCGGGGAACTATGGCTACATCTTC.

V usage is TRBV5-4 and J usage is TRBJ2-3, with D unclear. Germline V CDR1 and CDR2: SGHNT, YYREEE (reference sequence). V lost 0 bases and J lost 7, with 15 bases in between. The CDR3 contains 15 residues. In DNA, the CDR3 is TGTGCCAGCAGCTTGGATTTTGGGCTGATCTATACGCAGTATTTT. The encoded protein is CASSLDFGLIYTQYF.

The rearrangement uses TRBV5-1 and TRBJ2-7, with D perhaps assigned TRBD1 or TRBD2 (5 bases each). There are 14 residues in the CDR3. V lost 0 bases, J lost 3 bases, and 10 bases lay in between. The germline V gene encodes CDR1 SGHRS and CDR2 YFSETQ. In DNA form, the CDR3 reads TGCGCCAGCAGCTTGGAGGGACCGCTCTACGAGCAGTACTTC. Its protein product is CASSLEGPLYEQYF. Complete variable domain (other parts from reference TRBV5-1 and TRBJ2-7): KAGVTQTPRYLIKTRGQQVTLSCSPISGHRSVSWYQQTPGQGLQFLFEYFSETQRNKGNFPGRFSGRQFSNSRSEMNVSTLELGDSALYLCASSLEGPLYEQYFGPGTRLTVT.

This chain uses TRBV15 with TRBJ1-2; D not certain. Germline lookup yields CDR1 LNHNV and CDR2 YYDKDF (reference sequence). V was cut by 0 bases and J by 1 base, with 6 bases left in between. The CDR3 covers 14 residues. CDR3 sequence reads: CATSRDQSNYGYTF. The CDR3 DNA reads TGTGCCACCAGCAGAGATCAAAGTAACTATGGCTACACCTTC.

The V call is TRBV5-1, the J call TRBJ1-1, with D tentatively TRBD1 (5 bases). The CDR3 is made up of 14 amino acids. With 0 bases removed from V and 4 bases from J, the gap between germline ends came to 10 bases. Germline CDR1 SGHRS, CDR2 YFSETQ. CDR3 nucleotides: TGCGCCAGCAGCTTGGTCCGGGGGACCACTGAAGCTTTCTTT. It is translated as CASSLVRGTTEAFF.

V and J are TRBV5-1 and TRBJ1-2; D is perhaps TRBD1 (5 bases). CDR1 is SGHRS and CDR2 is YFSETQ in the germline V gene. The CDR3 runs 14 residues. V was shortened by 0 bases and J by 7 bases, with 13 bases between the two germline ends. CDR3 region: CASSLDGAGPGYTF. Written as DNA, the CDR3 is TGCGCCAGCAGCTTGGATGGGGCAGGGCCTGGCTACACCTTC. The full variable domain, with the rest looked up from reference TRBV5-1 and TRBJ1-2, is KAGVTQTPRYLIKTRGQQVTLSCSPISGHRSVSWYQQTPGQGLQFLFEYFSETQRNKGNFPGRFSGRQFSNSRSEMNVSTLELGDSALYLCASSLDGAGPGYTFGSGTRLTVV.

The rearrangement joins TRBV5-1 to TRBJ1-2, with D tentatively TRBD1 (6 bases). The V gene lost 0 bases and the J gene lost 6 bases, with 6 bases spanning the gap. Germline-derived CDR1 and CDR2 are SGHRS and YFSETQ. The CDR3 is made up of 12 amino acids. CDR3 sequence (DNA): TGCGCCAGCAGCTTGGCAGGGGATGGCTACACCTTC. Amino acid sequence: CASSLAGDGYTF.

V is TRBV5-1 and J is TRBJ2-2; 15 nucleotides line up with TRBD2. The J segment lost 6 bases and the V segment lost 2 bases, leaving 5 bases of the junction unmatched. The CDR3 totals 17 residues. Germline-derived CDR1 and CDR2 are SGHRS and YFSETQ. The CDR3 sequence: CASSFGLAGGSAGELFF. The DNA for the CDR3 is TGCGCCAGCAGCTTCGGACTAGCGGGAGGGTCGGCCGGGGAGCTGTTTTTT. The whole variable domain, filled in from reference TRBV5-1 and TRBJ2-2, reads KAGVTQTPRYLIKTRGQQVTLSCSPISGHRSVSWYQQTPGQGLQFLFEYFSETQRNKGNFPGRFSGRQFSNSRSEMNVSTLELGDSALYLCASSFGLAGGSAGELFFGEGSRLTVL.

V and J are TRBV5-4 and TRBJ1-1; 7 bases map to TRBD1. CDR3 length: 13 residues. Germline CDR1 SGHNT, CDR2 YYREEE (reference sequence). With V trimmed by 2 bases and J by 6 bases, 4 bases remained unmatched. The CDR3 here is CASSFPGQAEAFF. The CDR3, as DNA: TGTGCCAGCAGCTTTCCTGGACAGGCTGAAGCTTTCTTT.

The CDR3 DNA reads as TGTGCCAGCAGTTACGCCGCGGGATCCTACGAGCAGTACTTC. Translating it yields CASSYAAGSYEQYF. This chain links TRBV6-6 with TRBJ2-5; tentative D call: TRBD2 (6 bases). The closer fit of TRBJ2-7 to the DNA end suggests the J call may be wrong. The CDR3 sequence is 14 residues long. Per the germline V gene, CDR1 is MNHNY and CDR2 is SVGAGI (reference sequence).

The J gene is TRBJ2-1, the V gene TRBV27, with D tentatively TRBD1 (5 bases). The CDR3 has 15 residues. Germline values: CDR1 MNHEY, CDR2 SMNVEV (reference sequence). Trimming cost V 3 bases and J 3 bases, with 12 bases left between them. The CDR3 DNA is TGTGCCAGCAGTTTGGGGCAGGGAAGCTACAATGAGCAGTTCTTC. It yields the protein CASSLGQGSYNEQFF.

This clone was seen just once. This rearrangement joins TRBV7-9 to TRBJ1-3, with D unresolved. With 5 bases removed from V and 0 bases from J, the gap between germline ends came to 8 bases. The germline V gene has CDR1 SEHNR and CDR2 FQNEAQ (reference sequence). The CDR3 sequence is 14 residues long. CDR3 residues: CASSPTRSGNTIYF. DNA for the CDR3: TGTGCCAGCAGCCCCACCCGCTCTGGAAACACCATATATTTT.

The chain has TRBV2 and TRBJ2-7, with D perhaps assigned TRBD1 or TRBD2 (5 bases each). Germline-derived CDR1 and CDR2 are SNHLY and FYNNEI. CDR3 length equals 12 residues. The ends were cut back, 11 bases at V and 1 base at J, with 12 bases in the middle. CDR3 loop: CAGWDASYEQYF. The CDR3 nucleotides read TGTGCCGGTTGGGACGCTTCCTACGAGCAGTACTTC. Full variable domain (remainder filled in from reference TRBV2 and TRBJ2-7): EPEVTQTPSHQVTQMGQEVILRCVPISNHLYFYWYRQILGQKVEFLVSFYNNEISEKSEIFDDQFSVERPDGSNFTLKIRSTKLEDSAMYFCAGWDASYEQYFGPGTRLTVT.

This chain joins TRBV7-8 and TRBJ2-7; the D gene is possibly TRBD1 (6 bases). This CDR3 is 14 amino acids long. Deletions cut 1 base from V and 2 bases from J, with 9 bases between. Looked up from germline, CDR1 is SGHVS and CDR2 is FQNEAQ. The CDR3 DNA sequence: TGTGCCAGCAGCTTAGTAGAGGGGGCCTACGAGCAGTACTTC. Encoded protein: CASSLVEGAYEQYF.

This rearrangement joins TRBV28 to TRBJ1-4, with D perhaps matching TRBD1 (5 bases). CDR1 and CDR2 from the germline V gene are MDHEN and SYDVKM. The CDR3 spans 12 residues. Between the trimmed V and J ends, which lost 6 bases and 12 bases, there was a span of 14 bases. The CDR3 sequence: CASSLLGGELFF. In nucleotides, the CDR3 is TGTGCCAGCAGCTTACTCGGGGGGGAACTGTTTTTT.

The chain joins TRBV25-1 to TRBJ1-4, with D unclear. The V gene lost 11 bases and the J gene lost 7 bases, with 17 bases spanning the gap. Germline CDR1 reads MGHDK; CDR2 reads SYGVNS. CDR3 length: 13 residues. The CDR3 protein is CAGMDGFSEKLFF. The CDR3 DNA is TGTGCCGGCATGGACGGATTCTCTGAAAAACTGTTTTTT. Together with reference TRBV25-1 and TRBJ1-4, the CDR3 gives the full variable domain: EADIYQTPRYLVIGTGKKITLECSQTMGHDKMYWYQQDPGMELHLIHYSYGVNSTEKGDLSSESTVSRIRTEHFPLTLESARPSHTSQYLCAGMDGFSEKLFFGSGTQLSVL.

The CDR3 sequence is CASSASGLAGEEQFF. The CDR3 DNA is TGTGCCAGCAGCGCCTCGGGACTAGCGGGAGAGGAGCAGTTCTTC. The V and J genes are TRBV9 and TRBJ2-1; 14 nucleotides line up with TRBD2. Germline V gene data show CDR1 as SGDLS and CDR2 as YYNGEE. V shed 3 bases, J shed 10 bases, and the junction held 6 bases outside the gene matches. CDR3 length: 15 amino acids.

The gene calls are TRBV25-1 and TRBJ1-2; 12 bases line up with TRBD1. The CDR3 is 17 residues long. Germline CDR1 and CDR2: MGHDK and SYGVNS. The V gene end was trimmed by 10 bases and the J gene end by 8 bases; junction bases not matched to a gene: 20. CDR3 amino acids: CATPEKTPGQGAGGYTF. The CDR3 DNA reads TGTGCCACCCCGGAAAAAACACCGGGACAGGGGGCGGGCGGCTACACCTTC.